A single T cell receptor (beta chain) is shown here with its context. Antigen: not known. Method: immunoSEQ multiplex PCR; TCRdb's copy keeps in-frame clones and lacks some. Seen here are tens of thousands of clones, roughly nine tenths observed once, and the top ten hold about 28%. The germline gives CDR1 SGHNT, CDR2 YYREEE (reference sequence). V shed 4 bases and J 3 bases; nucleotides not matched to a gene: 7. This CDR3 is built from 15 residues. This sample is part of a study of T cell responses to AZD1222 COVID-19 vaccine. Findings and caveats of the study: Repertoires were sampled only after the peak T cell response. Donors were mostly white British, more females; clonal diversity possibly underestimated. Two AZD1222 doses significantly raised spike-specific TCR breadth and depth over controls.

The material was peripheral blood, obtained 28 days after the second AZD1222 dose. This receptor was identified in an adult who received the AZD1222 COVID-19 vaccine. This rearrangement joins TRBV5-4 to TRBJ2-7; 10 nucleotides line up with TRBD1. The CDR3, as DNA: TGTGCCAGCAGCCAAGGGACAGGGGCCAACTACGAGCAGTACTTC. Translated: CASSQGTGANYEQYF. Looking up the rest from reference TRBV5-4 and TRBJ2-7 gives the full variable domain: ETGVTQSPTHLIKTRGQQVTLRCSSQSGHNTVSWYQQALGQGPQFIFQYYREEENGRGNFPPRFSGLQFPNYSSELNVNALELDDSALYLCASSQGTGANYEQYFGPGTRLTVT.